The TCR beta chain described here comes from a study of blood T cell repertoires in COVID-19. Study-wide context: Both acute and convalescent COVID-19 samples were obtained from the United States, Italy and Spain. In each case, the material was cDNA or gDNA derived from T cells, B-cell-depleted T cells, or PBMCs.

Germline V gives CDR1 SGHNT, CDR2 YYREEE (reference sequence). This CDR3 is built from 15 residues. With V trimmed by 2 bases and J by 7 bases, 4 bases remained unmatched. In the original analysis: Reference gene primer amplification in the assay estimated nucleated cell counts. Sequencing was performed with immunoSEQ multiplex PCR; in TCRdb, only in-frame clones are kept and a portion is missing. V and J calls plus clone size are reproduced from that table; the DNA served to infer D and trimming. The table has fewer than 100,000 clones, approximately 92% seen once. This chain uses TRBV5-4 with TRBJ1-6; 9 nucleotides line up with TRBD1. Sequencing was performed on peripheral blood. The source of this sequence is a woman aged 80 or over with acute or convalescent COVID-19. CDR3 in amino acids: CASSFNRGQNSPLHF. The CDR3 nucleotides are TGTGCCAGCAGCTTCAACAGGGGGCAGAATTCACCCCTCCACTTT.